A single sample is the source of the 3 T cell receptor beta chains below, sequenced in a study of shared clonotypes between healthy human individuals. Sequenced by immunoSEQ multiplex PCR; TCRdb stores in-frame clones only, minus some. The repertoire holds roughly 2.6 million clones, with 85% to 95% as singletons. The sample was naive CD4+ T cells sorted from blood. Indicated subset: CD45RA+ positively selected. The receptors stem from a young man in good health.

On this clone: The sample contains more than one DNA sequence encoding this CDR3. V and J are TRBV5-1 and TRBJ2-1; D is uncertain. Germline-derived CDR1 and CDR2 are SGHRS and YFSETQ. The CDR3 consists of 13 residues. V shed 2 bases and J shed 4 bases, with 7 bases lying between them. The CDR3 DNA follows: TGCGCCAGCAGCTTCAGTGGATACAATGAGCAGTTCTTC. Encoded protein: CASSFSGYNEQFF. The whole variable domain, remainder taken from reference TRBV5-1 and TRBJ2-1, is KAGVTQTPRYLIKTRGQQVTLSCSPISGHRSVSWYQQTPGQGLQFLFEYFSETQRNKGNFPGRFSGRQFSNSRSEMNVSTLELGDSALYLCASSFSGYNEQFFGPGTRLTVL.

The rearrangement links TRBV27 to TRBJ2-3, with no clear D. CDR1 is MNHEY and CDR2 is SMNVEV in the germline V gene (reference sequence). CDR3 length: 14 amino acids. The V gene lost 3 bases and the J gene lost 0 bases, with 7 bases spanning the gap. CDR3 sequence reads: CASSFLRSTDTQYF. The CDR3 DNA reads TGTGCCAGCAGTTTCCTCAGGAGCACAGATACGCAGTATTTT.

This chain joins TRBV11-2 and TRBJ1-2; D might be TRBD1 (6 bases). This CDR3 has 14 residues. V was cut by 3 bases and J by 6 bases, with 14 bases left in between. The V gene's germline CDR1 is SGHAT and CDR2 FQNNGV. The CDR3 sequence is CASSLIGQRDGYTF. As DNA, the CDR3 is TGTGCCAGCAGCTTGATTGGACAGAGGGATGGCTACACCTTC.